The sequence of this T cell receptor beta chain was determined in a study of tumor and adjacent non-tumor tissue in lung cancer. V lost 0 bases, J lost 3 bases, and 11 bases lay in between. The CDR3 has 15 residues. CDR1 is DFQATT and CDR2 is SNEGSKA in the germline V gene (reference sequence). A modified ARM-PCR protocol with three rounds of nested PCR amplified TCRbeta. TCRdb re-derived calls from the multiplex PCR reads in MiXCR, one entry per CDR3 protein. The sample lists around 210,000 distinct CDR3 sequences; 71% were seen once. RNA was extracted from bulk tissue without any cell sorting. Turning to this clonotype: One base away lies a much larger clone, so this may be a sequencing read error.

The sequence was obtained from a man aged 60-69 years with non-small cell lung cancer. Material: lung tumor tissue. The V call is TRBV20-1, the J call TRBJ1-4, with a tentative D call TRBD1 (5 bases). The CDR3 region is CSARDQGTANEKLFF. CDR3 DNA: TGCAGTGCTAGAGATCAAGGGACGGCTAATGAAAAACTGTTTTTT.